The 12 T cell receptor beta chains below come from one sample, sequenced in a study of T cell responses to AZD1222 COVID-19 vaccine. Sequencing used immunoSEQ multiplex PCR; TCRdb keeps in-frame clones, though not all of them. The sample contains 150,000 to 200,000 clones, approximately 91% of which appear only once. The specimen was peripheral blood, collected on day 0 of AZD1222 vaccination. Receptors originate from an adult in good health.

V usage is TRBV7-9 and J usage is TRBJ2-5, with TRBD1 as a possible D gene (5 bases). The CDR3 is 13 amino acids. The V end lost 5 bases, the J end lost 3 bases, and 10 bases lay between the germline ends. CDR1 SEHNR and CDR2 FQNEAQ come from the germline V gene (reference sequence). The CDR3: CASSPQGKETQYF. CDR3 DNA sequence: TGTGCCAGCAGCCCGCAGGGTAAAGAGACCCAGTACTTC.

This clone occurred once. J is TRBJ1-6 and V is TRBV9; D is undetermined. The CDR3 loop spans 15 amino acids. The V end lost 4 bases, the J end lost 7 bases, and 15 bases lay between the germline ends. In germline, CDR1 is SGDLS, CDR2 YYNGEE. The CDR3 coding sequence is TGTGCCAGCAGCCTAAGCGTAACAGCCAATTCACCCCTCCACTTT. Translating it yields CASSLSVTANSPLHF.

The chain combines TRBV4-1 with TRBJ2-1; 14 nucleotides align to TRBD2. In germline, CDR1 is MGHRA, CDR2 YSYEKL. This CDR3 has 19 amino acids. Trimming cost V 1 base and J 5 bases; bases outside gene matches: 10. CDR3: CASSQVGLAGGPRHNEQFF. The CDR3 DNA follows: TGCGCCAGCAGCCAAGTCGGACTAGCGGGAGGCCCCCGCCACAATGAGCAGTTCTTC.

This chain connects TRBV7-9 to TRBJ1-2; D unresolved. The CDR3 length is 12 residues. Germline values: CDR1 SEHNR, CDR2 FQNEAQ (reference sequence). The ends were cut back, 2 bases at V and 8 bases at J, with 9 bases in the middle. The CDR3 reads CASSLPSEGYTF. The CDR3 DNA reads TGTGCCAGCAGCTTACCCTCCGAGGGCTACACCTTC.

CDR3 bases: TGTGCCAGCAGCCGCCGTCCGGAGTCAGATACGCAGTATTTT. Translated: CASSRRPESDTQYF. This chain uses TRBV5-4 with TRBJ2-3; no clear D gene. The CDR3 runs 14 residues. V gave up 4 bases and J gave up 4 bases, with 13 bases separating them. Germline V lookup: CDR1 SGHNT, CDR2 YYREEE (reference sequence). Based on the CDR3 plus reference TRBV5-4 and TRBJ2-3, the full variable domain is ETGVTQSPTHLIKTRGQQVTLRCSSQSGHNTVSWYQQALGQGPQFIFQYYREEENGRGNFPPRFSGLQFPNYSSELNVNALELDDSALYLCASSRRPESDTQYFGPGTRLTVL.

The chain couples TRBV5-1 to TRBJ1-6, with 9 bases matching TRBD1. CDR3 size: 14 residues. V shed 3 bases and J 8 bases; nucleotides not matched to a gene: 3. In germline, CDR1 is SGHRS, CDR2 YFSETQ. CDR3 sequence (DNA): TGCGCCAGCAGCTCCAGGACAGGGGATTCACCCCTCCACTTT. Translated: CASSSRTGDSPLHF.

This clone was counted once. The V gene is TRBV7-2, the J gene TRBJ2-1, with 7 positions matching TRBD1. Germline V gene sequence: CDR1 SGHTA, CDR2 FQGNSA. The CDR3 is 15 amino acids. Unmatched junction bases numbered 10, after V lost 5 bases and J lost 6 bases. The CDR3 nucleotides read TGTGCCAGCAGCACCCGACAGGGAAGCTCCAATGAGCAGTTCTTC. The encoded protein is CASSTRQGSSNEQFF.

This clone was detected only once. The chain employs TRBV7-9 and TRBJ2-5; 7 nucleotides align to TRBD1. CDR1 SEHNR and CDR2 FQNEAQ come from the germline V gene (reference sequence). The V segment lost 10 bases and the J segment 2 bases; nucleotides outside the gene matches: 7. The CDR3 is made up of 13 amino acids. CDR3: CATTKGQQETQYF. The CDR3 DNA follows: TGTGCCACTACTAAGGGACAGCAAGAGACCCAGTACTTC.

V is TRBV6-4 and J is TRBJ2-3; D possibly corresponds to TRBD2 (5 bases). The CDR3 runs to 16 residues. Trimming left V 6 bases short and J 3 bases short, with 19 bases between. CDR1 is MRHNA and CDR2 is SNTAGT in the germline V gene. The CDR3 reads CASRRSGERSTDTQYF. The CDR3 bases are TGTGCCAGCAGAAGATCCGGGGAAAGGTCGACAGATACGCAGTATTTT.

J is TRBJ1-1 and V is TRBV23-1, with 8 nucleotides matching TRBD1. TRBV23-1 is an ORF, with its function uncertain. CDR3 length: 17 residues. The ends lost 0 bases at V and 0 bases at J; junction bases unmatched: 6. The CDR3 nucleotides are TGCGCCAGCAGTCAATCTACAGGGGGTCGGATGAACACTGAAGCTTTCTTT. Its translation: CASSQSTGGRMNTEAFF.

The chain is built from TRBV3-1 (or the pseudogene TRBV3-2) and TRBJ2-7; D might be TRBD1 (6 bases). Trimming took 0 bases from V and 2 from J, leaving 20 bases between them. Germline V CDR1 and CDR2: LGHDT, YNNKEL (reference sequence). CDR3 length: 18 residues. CDR3 loop: CASSQDWCRGRRAYEQYF. Here the CDR3 DNA reads TGTGCCAGCAGCCAAGATTGGTGTAGGGGGAGAAGAGCCTACGAGCAGTACTTC.

This clone is a singleton in its sample. The V gene is TRBV28, the J gene TRBJ2-1, with 8 bases lining up with TRBD2. The CDR3 length is 15 residues. Germline V gene lookup returns CDR1 MDHEN and CDR2 SYDVKM. V shed 5 bases, J shed 8 bases, and the junction held 11 bases outside the gene matches. CDR3 sequence (DNA): TGTGCCAGCAGTGTTCAAGGACTAGCATTTTATGAGCAGTTCTTC. It codes for CASSVQGLAFYEQFF. The full variable domain, in which reference TRBV28 and TRBJ2-1 provide the parts outside the CDR3, is DVKVTQSSRYLVKRTGEKVFLECVQDMDHENMFWYRQDPGLGLRLIYFSYDVKMKEKGDIPEGYSVSREKKERFSLILESASTNQTSMYLCASSVQGLAFYEQFFGPGTRLTVL.